The clone carrying this T cell receptor (beta chain) was detected only once. Its matching antigen is unknown. For sorted subsets, 150 to 200 ng DNA per replicate equaled approximately 30,000 T cell genomes. Sequenced by immunoSEQ multiplex PCR; TCRdb stores in-frame clones only, minus some. This sample has under 2.5 million clones, with less than 95% found just once. These data belong to a study of shared clonotypes between healthy human individuals. This CDR3 has 12 amino acids. V shed 7 bases and J shed 7 bases, with 11 bases lying between them. Per germline, CDR1 MDHEN and CDR2 SYDVKM. Study results and limitations: The genetic and exposure-history diversity represented was limited by few donors. For naive CD4 cells, roughly 5% of clonotypes were shared across a handful of donors. Sorted-subset sequencing was shown by rarefaction to be incomplete despite large depth.

The chain links TRBV28 to TRBJ2-4; TRBD1 might be the D (5 bases). The TCR comes from a man between 18 and 29 years old in good health. Some clones in this sample may be carry-over from other donors' samples. The sample was naive CD4+ T cells from PBMCs. Subset defined: CD45RA+ positively selected. CDR3 loop: CASKSRVNIQYF. The CDR3, as DNA: TGTGCCAGCAAGTCCAGGGTGAACATTCAGTACTTC. Full variable domain (outside the CDR3, taken from reference TRBV28 and TRBJ2-4): DVKVTQSSRYLVKRTGEKVFLECVQDMDHENMFWYRQDPGLGLRLIYFSYDVKMKEKGDIPEGYSVSREKKERFSLILESASTNQTSMYLCASKSRVNIQYFGAGTRLSVL.